This is a list of T cell receptor beta chains from one sample in a study of beta chain features in type 1 diabetes. Generated by immunoSEQ multiplex PCR, the TCRdb table keeps only in-frame clones and is missing some. The sample holds around 100,000 clones, under 30% seen once. The sequenced material came from central memory CD4+ T cells from blood. Source of these receptors: a woman in her late teens or twenties with type 1 diabetes. Each CDR3 is given with its conserved first and last residue. D genes are given only for firm matches. The size field is filled for only some rows; it gives once, few, many or a size class.

>few|TRBJ1-2|TRBV4-3|.
CASSQDTGSGYTF
TGCGCCAGCAGCCAAGATACAGGGTCAGGCTACACCTTC
>.|TRBJ2-1|TRBV6-5|.
CASSRGYNEQFF
TGTGCCAGCAGCCGCGGTTACAATGAGCAGTTCTTC
>few|TRBJ1-1|TRBV7-9|.
CASSLVGGYTGEAFF
TGTGCCAGCAGCTTAGTCGGAGGATACACCGGTGAAGCTTTCTTT
>few|TRBJ2-5|TRBV18|.
CASSPLGLAGETQYF
TGTGCCAGCTCACCACTGGGCCTAGCCGGGGAGACCCAGTACTTC
>.|TRBJ2-1|TRBV2|.
CASSPGLVGPSLFF
TGTGCCAGCAGTCCGGGACTTGTTGGCCCCAGTTTGTTCTTC
>.|TRBJ2-5|TRBV28|TRBD1
CASSFGIIGTGPVPYF
TGTGCCAGCAGTTTTGGAATCATCGGGACAGGGCCAGTCCCGTACTTC
>.|TRBJ1-2|TRBV5-4|TRBD1
CASRLTGVGGYTF
TGTGCCAGCAGACTCACAGGGGTTGGGGGCTACACCTTC
>few|TRBJ2-1|TRBV5-4|.
CASSQGSARSYNEQFF
TGTGCCAGCAGCCAGGGCAGCGCCCGCTCCTACAATGAGCAGTTCTTC
>few|TRBJ2-3|TRBV7-2|.
CASSSSGVAGDTQYF
TGTGCCAGCAGCTCTAGTGGCGTTGCAGGGGATACGCAGTATTTT
>few|TRBJ2-3|TRBV7-2|TRBD2
CASSPRTSGRADTQYF
TGTGCCAGCAGCCCCCGGACTAGCGGGAGGGCAGATACGCAGTATTTT
>.|TRBJ1-1|TRBV14|.
CASRRQINTEAFF
TGTGCCAGCAGGCGACAGATAAACACTGAAGCTTTCTTT
>few|TRBJ2-2|TRBV7-3|.
CASSLTGAPNTGELFF
TGTGCCAGCAGCTTAACGGGGGCGCCGAACACCGGGGAGCTGTTTTTT
>.|TRBJ2-1|TRBV7-9|TRBD2
CATPSGSYSYNEQFF
TGTGCCACACCTAGCGGGAGTTACTCCTACAATGAGCAGTTCTTC
>few|TRBJ2-7|TRBV5-1|TRBD2
CASSFRTSAWDEQYF
TGCGCCAGCAGCTTCCGGACTAGCGCCTGGGACGAGCAGTACTTC
>.|TRBJ1-4|TRBV30|.
CALYRDPGGEKLFF
TGTGCCCTATACAGAGACCCCGGCGGGGAAAAACTGTTTTTT
>few|TRBJ1-1|TRBV11-3|.
CASSRGVGRDTEAFF
TGTGCCAGCAGCAGGGGCGTAGGGCGCGACACTGAAGCTTTCTTT
>few|TRBJ2-1|TRBV7-2|.
CASSLAVTSNSYNEQFF
TGTGCCAGCAGCTTAGCGGTGACTTCTAACTCCTACAATGAGCAGTTCTTC
>few|TRBJ1-3|TRBV28|.
CASRLGGADTIYF
TGTGCCAGCAGGCTAGGGGGGGCGGACACCATATATTTT
>many|TRBJ1-5|TRBV28|TRBD1
CASSFRQGTDQPQHF
TGTGCCAGCAGTTTCCGACAGGGGACGGATCAGCCCCAGCATTTT
>.|TRBJ2-1|TRBV7-2|TRBD2
CASSLLGATSGIPNEQFF
TGTGCCAGCAGCTTATTGGGGGCGACTAGCGGGATCCCCAATGAGCAGTTCTTC
>many|TRBJ1-5|TRBV29-1|.
CSVAQTEGQPQHF
TGCAGCGTTGCCCAGACTGAGGGTCAGCCCCAGCATTTT
>few|TRBJ2-5|TRBV6-5|TRBD2
CASKSGKETQYF
TGTGCCAGCAAGAGCGGGAAAGAGACCCAGTACTTC
>few|TRBJ2-1|TRBV11-3|TRBD2
CASSLGEIAGGDEQFF
TGTGCCAGCAGCTTAGGAGAGATAGCGGGAGGGGATGAGCAGTTCTTC
>few|TRBJ2-1|TRBV5-4|.
CASSLDGSSYNEQFF
TGTGCCAGCAGCTTGGATGGGAGCTCCTACAATGAGCAGTTCTTC
>few|TRBJ2-1|TRBV5-4|TRBD2
CASSATSGRAQEQFF
TGTGCCAGCAGCGCGACTAGCGGGAGGGCCCAGGAGCAGTTCTTC
>few|TRBJ1-1|TRBV30|.
CAWSVVWALNTEAFF
TGTGCCTGGAGTGTAGTTTGGGCTTTGAACACTGAAGCTTTCTTT
>.|TRBJ1-2|TRBV19|.
CASSSAYSGYTF
TGTGCCAGTAGTAGTGCCTATTCAGGCTACACCTTC